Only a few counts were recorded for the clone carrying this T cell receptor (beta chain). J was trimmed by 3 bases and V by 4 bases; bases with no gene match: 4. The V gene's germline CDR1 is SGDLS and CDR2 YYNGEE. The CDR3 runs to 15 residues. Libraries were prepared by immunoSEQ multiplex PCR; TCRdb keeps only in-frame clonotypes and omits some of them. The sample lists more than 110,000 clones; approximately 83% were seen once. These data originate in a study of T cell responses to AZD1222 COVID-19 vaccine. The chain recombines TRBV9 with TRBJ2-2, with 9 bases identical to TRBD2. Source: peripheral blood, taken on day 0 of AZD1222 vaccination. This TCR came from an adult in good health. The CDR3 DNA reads TGTGCCAGCAGCTATTTAGCGGGGGACACCGGGGAGCTGTTTTTT. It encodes CASSYLAGDTGELFF.